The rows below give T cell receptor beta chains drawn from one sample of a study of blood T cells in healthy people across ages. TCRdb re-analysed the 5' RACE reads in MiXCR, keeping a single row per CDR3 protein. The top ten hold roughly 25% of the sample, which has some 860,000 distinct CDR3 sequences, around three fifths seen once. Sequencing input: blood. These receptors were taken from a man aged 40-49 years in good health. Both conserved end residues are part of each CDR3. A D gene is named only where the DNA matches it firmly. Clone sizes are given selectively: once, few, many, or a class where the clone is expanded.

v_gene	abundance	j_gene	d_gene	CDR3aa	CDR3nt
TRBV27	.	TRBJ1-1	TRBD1	CASTMTGANTEAFF	TGTGCCAGCACCATGACAGGGGCGAACACTGAAGCTTTCTTT
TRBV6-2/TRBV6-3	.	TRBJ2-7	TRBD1	CASSLDGTGYEQYF	TGTGCTAGCAGTCTCGACGGGACAGGCTACGAGCAGTACTTC
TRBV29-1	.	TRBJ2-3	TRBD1	CSVETGARTDTQYF	TGCAGCGTCGAGACAGGGGCTAGAACAGATACGCAGTATTTT
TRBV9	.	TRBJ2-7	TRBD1	CASSVRDSSAYEQYF	TGTGCCAGCAGCGTTAGGGACAGTTCGGCCTACGAGCAGTACTTC
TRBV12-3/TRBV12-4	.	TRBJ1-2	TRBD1	CASSYMDREYGYTF	TGTGCCAGCAGTTACATGGACAGGGAATATGGCTACACCTTC
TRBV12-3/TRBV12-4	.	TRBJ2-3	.	CASSPTSGYTDTQYF	TGTGCCAGCAGTCCCACCAGCGGTTACACAGATACGCAGTATTTT
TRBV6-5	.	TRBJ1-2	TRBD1	CASSNLTGGRIDGYTF	TGTGCCAGCAGTAACCTGACAGGGGGTAGGATCGATGGCTACACCTTC
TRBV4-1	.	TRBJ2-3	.	CASSPRGGGADTQYF	TGCGCCAGCAGCCCCAGAGGGGGTGGGGCAGATACGCAGTATTTT
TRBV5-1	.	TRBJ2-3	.	CASRIGHTDTQYF	TGCGCCAGCAGAATTGGTCACACAGATACGCAGTATTTT
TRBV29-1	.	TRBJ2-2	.	CSVFWDTGELFF	TGCAGCGTCTTCTGGGACACCGGGGAGCTGTTTTTT
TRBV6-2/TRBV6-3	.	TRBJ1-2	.	CATSGRDYGYTF	TGTGCCACCTCCGGACGGGACTATGGCTACACCTTC
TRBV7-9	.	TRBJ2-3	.	CASSKVGPTDTQYF	TGTGCCAGCAGCAAAGTAGGCCCTACAGATACGCAGTATTTT
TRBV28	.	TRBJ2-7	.	CASSWNSGSPYEQYF	TGTGCCAGCAGTTGGAATAGCGGATCACCCTACGAGCAGTACTTC
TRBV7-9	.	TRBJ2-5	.	CASSQPGRRTQYF	TGTGCCAGCAGCCAGCCCGGGAGACGGACCCAGTACTTC
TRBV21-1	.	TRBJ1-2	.	CASSKLGALLLNYGYTF	TGTGCCAGCAGCAAACTGGGGGCCCTACTGCTTAACTATGGCTACACCTTC
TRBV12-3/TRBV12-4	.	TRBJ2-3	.	CASSIGGGDTQYF	TGTGCCAGCAGTATAGGGGGTGGAGATACGCAGTATTTT
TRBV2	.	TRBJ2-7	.	CASSPRAREQYF	TGTGCCAGCAGCCCCAGGGCCCGCGAGCAGTACTTC
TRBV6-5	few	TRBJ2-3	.	CASSYWSTDTQYF	TGTGCCAGCAGTTATTGGTCGACAGATACGCAGTATTTT
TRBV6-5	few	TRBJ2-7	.	CASRNGLNAYEQYF	TGTGCCAGCAGGAACGGACTAAATGCCTACGAGCAGTACTTC
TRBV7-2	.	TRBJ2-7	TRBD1	CASSQVRDRGIEQYF	TGTGCCAGCAGCCAAGTCCGGGACAGGGGGATCGAGCAGTACTTC
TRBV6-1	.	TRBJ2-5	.	CACVRAGRETQYF	TGTGCCTGCGTGCGGGCGGGGCGAGAGACCCAGTACTTC
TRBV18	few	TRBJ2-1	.	CASSRSSSYNEQFF	TGTGCCAGCTCGCGTAGTAGCTCCTACAATGAGCAGTTCTTC
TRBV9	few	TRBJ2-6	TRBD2	CASSPGLAGAGANVLTF	TGTGCCAGCAGCCCCGGACTAGCGGGGGCAGGGGCAAACGTCCTGACTTTC
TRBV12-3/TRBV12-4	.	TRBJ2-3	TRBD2	CASDNGTTYTDTQYF	TGTGCCAGCGATAACGGGACTACTTACACAGATACGCAGTATTTT
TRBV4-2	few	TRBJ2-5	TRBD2	CASSQGIGTSEETQYF	TGTGCCAGCAGCCAAGGAATAGGTACTAGCGAAGAGACCCAGTACTTC
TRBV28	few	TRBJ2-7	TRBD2	CASLSGGSPYEQYF	TGTGCCAGCCTTAGCGGGGGGTCCCCCTACGAGCAGTACTTC
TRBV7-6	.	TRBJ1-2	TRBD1	CASSPRQGARGYTF	TGTGCCAGCAGCCCGAGACAGGGGGCGCGGGGCTACACCTTC
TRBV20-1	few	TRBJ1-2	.	CSARDSRDVRGGGYTF	TGCAGTGCTAGAGATTCCCGGGACGTTCGTGGTGGTGGCTACACCTTC
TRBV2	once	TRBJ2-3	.	CASAGDTQYF	TGTGCCAGCGCGGGGGATACGCAGTATTTT
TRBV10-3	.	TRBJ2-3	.	CATSVRGGTDTQYF	TGTGCCACCAGTGTTCGGGGCGGCACAGATACGCAGTATTTT
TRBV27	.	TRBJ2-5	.	CASMSASKETQYF	TGTGCCAGCATGAGCGCCAGCAAAGAGACCCAGTACTTC
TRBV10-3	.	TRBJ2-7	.	CAISESMPSITTRVGEQYF	TGTGCCATCAGTGAGTCGATGCCTAGTATAACTACCCGGGTGGGCGAGCAGTACTTC
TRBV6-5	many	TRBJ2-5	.	CASNYKPTGNQETQYF	TGTGCCAGCAACTACAAGCCGACAGGCAACCAAGAGACCCAGTACTTC
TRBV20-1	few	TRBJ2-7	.	CSASEEYYEQYF	TGCAGTGCTAGCGAGGAGTACTACGAGCAGTACTTC
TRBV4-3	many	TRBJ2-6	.	CASSPEGDSAGANVLTF	TGCGCCAGCAGCCCTGAGGGGGATTCGGCCGGGGCCAACGTCCTGACTTTC
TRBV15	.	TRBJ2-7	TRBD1	CATSSDRGIHEQYF	TGTGCCACCAGCAGTGACAGGGGTATCCACGAGCAGTACTTC
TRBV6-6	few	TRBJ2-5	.	CASDGTFGSQETQYF	TGTGCCAGCGACGGGACCTTCGGCTCACAAGAGACCCAGTACTTC
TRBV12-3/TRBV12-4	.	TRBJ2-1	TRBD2	CASSLAPGTTSNEQFF	TGTGCCAGCAGTTTAGCCCCGGGGACTACCTCCAATGAGCAGTTCTTC
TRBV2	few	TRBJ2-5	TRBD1	CASSRQGAVQETQYF	TGTGCCAGCAGCAGACAGGGGGCCGTTCAAGAGACCCAGTACTTC
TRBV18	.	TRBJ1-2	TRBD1	CASSPGTGGHYGYTF	TGTGCCAGCTCACCAGGGACAGGGGGGCACTATGGCTACACCTTC
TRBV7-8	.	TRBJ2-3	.	CASSLVPGTTDTQYF	TGTGCCAGCAGCTTAGTGCCGGGGACGACAGATACGCAGTATTTT